The sequence of this T cell receptor (beta chain) was determined in a study of OX40 agonist ivuxolimab in advanced cancers. Background on the whole study: Ivuxolimab was an agonistic, fully human IgG2 monoclonal antibody directed against OX40 (CD134), a costimulatory receptor. Intravenous ivuxolimab was administered to patients every 2 weeks at six dose levels: 0.01, 0.1, 0.3, 1.5, 3 and 10 mg/kg. Of the roughly 52 dose-escalation patients, hepatocellular carcinoma was present in roughly 19, melanoma in around 15, renal cell carcinoma in 9 and head and neck cancer in 9. A male proportion of nearly 85% and a mean age of about 60 years, ranging from about 20 to 80, were recorded for the dose-escalation cohort. Patients were allowed to have had prior anti-PD-1, anti-PD-L1 or anti-CTLA-4 therapy, and approximately 37% of the dose-escalation patients had been treated with checkpoint inhibitors. Partial responses occurred in three dose-escalation patients: two with cutaneous melanoma and one with hepatocellular carcinoma. Peripheral TCRbeta sequencing was intended to test whether TCR sequence diversity was altered and clonal T-cell expansion was caused by ivuxolimab. The paper describes the monotherapy dose-escalation part (N ≈ 52 patients) of the phase I trial of ivuxolimab.

The full study reports these points: At doses of 0.1 to 3.0 mg/kg, clonal expansion of both CD4+ and CD8+ blood T cells was observed from baseline to week 6. Which antigens the clonally expanded peripheral T cells were specific for was not determined. In the 0.1-3.0 mg/kg groups, partial responders had among the lowest normalized peripheral clonal expansion, particularly in CD8+ T cells. After ivuxolimab, CD8+ T cells had more expanded clones than CD4+ T cells on average. Low levels of normalized T-cell clonal expansion were also shown by some nonresponding patients.

Patients with autoimmune disease history or receiving systemic immunosuppression were excluded from the trial. In every dose cohort, peripheral blood was drawn for TCR sequencing at baseline, cycle 4 day 1, and cycle 7 day 1. The samples were drawn from a first-in-human, open-label, multicenter phase I dose-escalation trial of ivuxolimab. The trial enrolled adults with locally advanced or metastatic head and neck squamous cell, hepatocellular, melanoma or renal cell carcinoma. Before TCR sequencing, CD4+ T cells and CD8+ T cells from peripheral blood were sorted into separate populations. In the case of this clone: Its specific antigen is unknown. It has no much larger one-base neighbor in the sample; base qualities were not kept.

For sequencing of the TCRbeta CDR3 region, genomic DNA was extracted from the sorted cells. TCRbeta CDR3 regions were sequenced using the immunoSEQ Assay. TCRdb re-hosts the immuneACCESS table, in-frame sequences only. Its copies lack some clones; in the studies checked, an unresolved V gene accounts for under half of them, and the cause for the rest is not known. This sample holds over 50,000 clones; approximately 91% were observed only once. In total, the top ten clones hold roughly 5.1% of the sample. This sample comprised CD4+ or CD8+ T cells sorted from blood, obtained in a trial of the OX40 agonist ivuxolimab. This clonotype was obtained from an adult with an advanced solid tumor such as melanoma, head and neck, liver or kidney cancer.

The sequence in DNA is TGCGCCAGCAGCGGTGGACTCCTCAACACTGAAGCTTTCTTT. Its protein is CASSGGLLNTEAFF. The chain couples TRBV5-1 to TRBJ1-1; the D gene is unclear. The V and J ends are trimmed by 4 bases and 2 bases, leaving 12 bases between them. From the cysteine up to the phenylalanine, the CDR3 has a length of 14 residues. The sequence is cut down to CDR3 DNA, 42 bases in frame from base 1. CDR1 and CDR2 are read off the germline V gene as SGHRS and YFSETQ.